This T cell receptor (beta chain) derives from a study of blood T cells in healthy people across ages. The authors ran a second PCR of roughly 6 to 12 cycles using a sample-barcoded 5' primer and a J-beta primer mix. TCRdb itself ran the 5' RACE reads through MiXCR, one entry per CDR3 protein. Among just over 1 million distinct CDR3 sequences listed, under 55% were seen once. The CDR3 loop spans 16 amino acids. J was trimmed by 11 bases and V by 0 bases; bases with no gene match: 12. Germline V gene sequence: CDR1 KGHSH, CDR2 LQKENI. The chain uses TRBV18 and TRBJ2-5, with TRBD2 matching over 10 bases. The receptor was derived from a woman in her fifties or sixties in good health. Sequences were obtained from blood. CDR3 nucleotide sequence: TGTGCCAGCTCACCACCGGGCAGCGGGAGGGCCTCGGAGCAGTACTTC. The encoded protein is CASSPPGSGRASEQYF.